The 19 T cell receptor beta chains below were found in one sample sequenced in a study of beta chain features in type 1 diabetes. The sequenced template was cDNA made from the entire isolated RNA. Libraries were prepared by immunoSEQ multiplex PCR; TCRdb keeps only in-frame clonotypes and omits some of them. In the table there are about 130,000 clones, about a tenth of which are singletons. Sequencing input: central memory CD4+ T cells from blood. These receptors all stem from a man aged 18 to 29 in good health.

The CDR3 here is CASSVRQLQTQYF. DNA of the CDR3: TGTGCCAGCAGTGTGCGGCAGCTTCAGACCCAGTACTTC. V is TRBV2 and J is TRBJ2-5; the D is unclear. Germline values: CDR1 SNHLY, CDR2 FYNNEI. V was clipped by 4 bases and J by 6 bases, with 12 bases between them. This CDR3 is 13 amino acids long.

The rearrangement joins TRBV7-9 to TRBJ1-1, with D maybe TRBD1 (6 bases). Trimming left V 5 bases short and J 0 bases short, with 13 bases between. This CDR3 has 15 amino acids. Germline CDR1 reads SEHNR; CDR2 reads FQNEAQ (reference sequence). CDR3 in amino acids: CASSRGQALNTEAFF. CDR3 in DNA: TGTGCCAGCAGCCGGGGACAAGCGTTGAACACTGAAGCTTTCTTT.

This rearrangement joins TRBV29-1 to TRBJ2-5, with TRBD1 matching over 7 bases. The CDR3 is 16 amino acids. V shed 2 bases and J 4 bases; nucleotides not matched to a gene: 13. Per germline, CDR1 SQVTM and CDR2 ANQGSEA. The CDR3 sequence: CSVEFTGRGTRETQYF. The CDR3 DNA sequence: TGCAGCGTTGAATTTACGGGCAGGGGGACGCGAGAGACCCAGTACTTC.

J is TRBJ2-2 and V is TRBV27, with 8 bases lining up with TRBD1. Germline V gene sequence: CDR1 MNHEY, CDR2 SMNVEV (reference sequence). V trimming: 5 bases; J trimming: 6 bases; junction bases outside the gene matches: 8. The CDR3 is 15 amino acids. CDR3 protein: CASSTLQGVAGELFF. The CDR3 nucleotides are TGTGCCAGCAGTACCTTACAGGGGGTAGCCGGGGAGCTGTTTTTT.

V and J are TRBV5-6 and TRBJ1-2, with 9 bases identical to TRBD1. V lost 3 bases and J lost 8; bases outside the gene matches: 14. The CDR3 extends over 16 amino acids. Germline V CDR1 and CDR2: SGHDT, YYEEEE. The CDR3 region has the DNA TGTGCCAGCAGCTCGGATTTCGGGACAGGGCATTTCGGCTACACCTTC. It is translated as CASSSDFGTGHFGYTF.

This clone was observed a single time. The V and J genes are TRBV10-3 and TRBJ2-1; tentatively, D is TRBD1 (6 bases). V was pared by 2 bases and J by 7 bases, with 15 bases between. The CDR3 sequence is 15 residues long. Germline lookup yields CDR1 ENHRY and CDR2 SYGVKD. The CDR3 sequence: CAISEGRGSENEQFF. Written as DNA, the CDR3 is TGTGCCATCAGTGAGGGCAGGGGAAGTGAGAATGAGCAGTTCTTC.

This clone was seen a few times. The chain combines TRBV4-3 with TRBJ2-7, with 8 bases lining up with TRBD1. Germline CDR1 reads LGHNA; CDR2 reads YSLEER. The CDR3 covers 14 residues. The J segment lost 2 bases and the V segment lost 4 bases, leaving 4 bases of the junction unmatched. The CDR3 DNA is TGCGCCAGCAGCCGCGACAGGGGACCCTACGAGCAGTACTTC. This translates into CASSRDRGPYEQYF.

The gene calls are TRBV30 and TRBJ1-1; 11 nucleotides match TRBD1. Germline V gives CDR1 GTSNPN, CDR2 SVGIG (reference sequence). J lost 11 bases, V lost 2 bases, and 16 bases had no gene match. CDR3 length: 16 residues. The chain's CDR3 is CAWSRSWDRGEFRAFF. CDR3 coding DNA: TGTGCCTGGAGTCGTAGTTGGGACAGGGGGGAGTTCCGCGCTTTCTTT.

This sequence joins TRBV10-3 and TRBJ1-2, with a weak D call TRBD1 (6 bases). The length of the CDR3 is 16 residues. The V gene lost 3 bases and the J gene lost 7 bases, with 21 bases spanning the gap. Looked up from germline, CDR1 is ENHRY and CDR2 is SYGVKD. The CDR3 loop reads CAISELSPGDLGGYTF. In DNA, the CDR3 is TGTGCCATCAGTGAATTGTCTCCAGGGGATCTCGGTGGCTACACCTTC.

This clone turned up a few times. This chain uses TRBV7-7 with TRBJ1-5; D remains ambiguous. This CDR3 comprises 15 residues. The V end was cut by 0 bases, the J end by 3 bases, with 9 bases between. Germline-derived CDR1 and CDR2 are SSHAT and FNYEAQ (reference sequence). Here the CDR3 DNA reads TGTGCCAGCAGCTTAGCGCGCAAAGACAATCAGCCCCAGCATTTT. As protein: CASSLARKDNQPQHF. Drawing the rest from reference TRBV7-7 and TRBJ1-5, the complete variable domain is GAGVSQSPRYKVTKRGQDVTLRCDPISSHATLYWYQQALGQGPEFLTYFNYEAQPDKSGLPSDRFSAERPEGSISTLTIQRTEQRDSAMYRCASSLARKDNQPQHFGDGTRLSIL.

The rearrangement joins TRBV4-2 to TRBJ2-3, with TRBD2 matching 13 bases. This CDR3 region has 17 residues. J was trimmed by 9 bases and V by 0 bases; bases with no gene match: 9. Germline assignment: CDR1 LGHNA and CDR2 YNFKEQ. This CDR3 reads CASSQDGTSGTRGTQYF. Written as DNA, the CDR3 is TGTGCCAGCAGCCAAGACGGGACTAGCGGGACCCGGGGCACGCAGTATTTT.

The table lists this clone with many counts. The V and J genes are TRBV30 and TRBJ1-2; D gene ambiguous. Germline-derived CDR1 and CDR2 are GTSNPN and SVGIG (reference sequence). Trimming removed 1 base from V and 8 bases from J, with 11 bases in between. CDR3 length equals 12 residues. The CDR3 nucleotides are TGTGCCTGGAGTGAGGGAGGAGCGGGCTACACCTTC. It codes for CAWSEGGAGYTF. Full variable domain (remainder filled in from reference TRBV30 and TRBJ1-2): SQTIHQWPATLVQPVGSPLSLECTVEGTSNPNLYWYRQAAGRGLQLLFYSVGIGQISSEVPQNLSASRPQDRQFILSSKKLLLSDSGFYLCAWSEGGAGYTFGSGTRLTVV.

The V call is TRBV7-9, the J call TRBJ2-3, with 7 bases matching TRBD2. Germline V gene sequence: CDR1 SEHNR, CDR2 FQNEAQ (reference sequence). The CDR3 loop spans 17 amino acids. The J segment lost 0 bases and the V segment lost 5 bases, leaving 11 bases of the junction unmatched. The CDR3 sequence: CASSPLGRGVSTDTQYF. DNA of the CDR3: TGTGCCAGCAGCCCTCTCGGCCGGGGGGTCAGCACAGATACGCAGTATTTT.

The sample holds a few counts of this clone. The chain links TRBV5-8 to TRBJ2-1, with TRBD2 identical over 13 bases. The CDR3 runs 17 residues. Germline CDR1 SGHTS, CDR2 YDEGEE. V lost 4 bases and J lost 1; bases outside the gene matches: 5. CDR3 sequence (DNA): TGTGCCAGCAGCCCGTGGACTAGCGGGGGATCCTACAATGAGCAGTTCTTC. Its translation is CASSPWTSGGSYNEQFF.

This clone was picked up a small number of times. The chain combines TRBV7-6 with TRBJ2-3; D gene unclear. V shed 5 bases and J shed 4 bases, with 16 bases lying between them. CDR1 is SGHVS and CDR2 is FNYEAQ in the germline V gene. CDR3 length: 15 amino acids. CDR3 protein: CASSPAPTRADTQYF. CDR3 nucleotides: TGTGCCAGCAGCCCCGCTCCCACCCGAGCAGATACGCAGTATTTT. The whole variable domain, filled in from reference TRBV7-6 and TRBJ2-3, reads GAGVSQSPRYKVTKRGQDVALRCDPISGHVSLYWYRQALGQGPEFLTYFNYEAQQDKSGLPNDRFSAERPEGSISTLTIQRTEQRDSAMYRCASSPAPTRADTQYFGPGTRLTVL.

The CDR3 spells CASSLGQGWETQYF. DNA for the CDR3: TGTGCCAGCAGCTTAGGACAGGGCTGGGAGACCCAGTACTTC. The rearrangement joins TRBV7-2 to TRBJ2-5; 7 bases map to TRBD1. CDR3 length: 14 residues. Losses at the gene ends were 1 base for V and 5 bases for J; bases not matched to a gene: 4. Germline V gene sequence: CDR1 SGHTA, CDR2 FQGNSA.

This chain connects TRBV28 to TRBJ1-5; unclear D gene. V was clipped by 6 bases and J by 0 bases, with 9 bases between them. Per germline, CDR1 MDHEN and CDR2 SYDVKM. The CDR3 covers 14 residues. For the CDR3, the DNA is TGTGCCAGCAGCGATGCCGGTAGCAATCAGCCCCAGCATTTT. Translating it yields CASSDAGSNQPQHF.

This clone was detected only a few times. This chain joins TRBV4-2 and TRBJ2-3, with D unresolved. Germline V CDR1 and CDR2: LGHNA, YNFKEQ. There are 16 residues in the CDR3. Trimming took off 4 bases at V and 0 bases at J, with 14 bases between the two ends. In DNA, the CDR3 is TGTGCCAGCAGCCCCCTTAGAGAATCTAGCACAGATACGCAGTATTTT. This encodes CASSPLRESSTDTQYF.

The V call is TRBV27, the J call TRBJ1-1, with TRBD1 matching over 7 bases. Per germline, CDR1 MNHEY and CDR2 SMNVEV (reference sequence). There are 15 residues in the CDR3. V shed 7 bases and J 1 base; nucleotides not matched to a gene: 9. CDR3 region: CASTPFKGANTEAFF. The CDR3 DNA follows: TGTGCCAGCACCCCCTTTAAGGGGGCGAACACTGAAGCTTTCTTT.